The source of this T cell receptor beta chain is a study of blood T cell repertoires in COVID-19. As for the study in general: Samples came from the United States, Italy and Spain, spanning acute and convalescent COVID-19. T cells, B-cell-depleted T cells, or PBMCs supplied cDNA or gDNA.

V was clipped by 6 bases and J by 0 bases, with 13 bases between them. This CDR3 is built from 15 residues. Germline CDR1 and CDR2: MNHEY and SVGAGI. Authors' methods: Scientists estimated how many nucleated cells there were by amplifying reference gene primers. Data came from immunoSEQ multiplex PCR; TCRdb stores just in-frame clones and leaves some out. V and J calls plus clone size are reproduced from that table; the DNA served to infer D and trimming. The sample consists of about 260,000 clones, about nine tenths of them appearing once. The chain combines TRBV6-5 with TRBJ2-3; perhaps TRBD2 as D (7 bases). Sample: peripheral blood. The TCR comes from a man in his 60s who had recovered from COVID-19. For the CDR3, the DNA is TGTGCCAGCAGAGGGGGGGACACCAGCACAGATACGCAGTATTTT. Its translation is CASRGGDTSTDTQYF.